Below are 4 T cell receptor beta chains sequenced from a single sample in a study of blood T cell repertoires in COVID-19. Produced via immunoSEQ multiplex PCR; TCRdb's table is partial and in-frame only. This table has 380,000 or so clones, approximately 88% appearing once. Material for sequencing was peripheral blood. These receptors were taken from a man in his forties or fifties with acute or convalescent COVID-19.

The rearrangement joins TRBV5-1 to TRBJ1-1; no firm D call. The ends were cut back, 0 bases at V and 1 base at J, with 7 bases in the middle. Germline V lookup: CDR1 SGHRS, CDR2 YFSETQ. The CDR3 consists of 14 residues. CDR3 loop: CASSLERRNTEAFF. In DNA, the CDR3 is TGCGCCAGCAGCTTGGAGAGGCGGAACACTGAAGCTTTCTTT.

This chain uses TRBV19 with TRBJ1-5; D may be TRBD1 (6 bases). CDR3 length: 18 amino acids. Germline CDR1 is LNHDA and CDR2 is SQIVND (reference sequence). The V end was cut by 3 bases, the J end by 5 bases, with 23 bases between. The CDR3 loop reads CASSILDWTVSYYQPQHF. The DNA of the CDR3 is TGTGCCAGTAGTATTTTAGATTGGACAGTGTCTTACTATCAGCCCCAGCATTTT.

The rearrangement joins TRBV28 to TRBJ2-1; tentatively, D is TRBD1 (5 bases). Deletions cut 4 bases from V and 7 bases from J, with 11 bases between. The germline CDR1 and CDR2 sequences are MDHEN and SYDVKM. The CDR3 spans 13 residues. CDR3 sequence: CASSSPGINEQFF. CDR3 sequence (DNA): TGTGCCAGCAGTTCCCCAGGGATAAATGAGCAGTTCTTC.

J is TRBJ2-6 and V is TRBV18, with D possibly TRBD1 on 5 matching bases. The CDR3 runs 16 residues. Deletions cut 1 base from V and 4 bases from J, with 11 bases between. In germline, CDR1 is KGHSH, CDR2 LQKENI. CDR3 DNA sequence: TGTGCCAGCTCACCACGGCAGGGCTCCGGGGCCAACGTCCTGACTTTC. Protein: CASSPRQGSGANVLTF.